Listed below are T cell receptor beta chains from one sample, sequenced in a study of beta chain features in type 1 diabetes. Assay used: immunoSEQ multiplex PCR; TCRdb lists only in-frame clones, some missing. In the table there are 200,000 to 300,000 clones, 25% to 30% of which are singletons. Sequencing input: central memory CD4+ T cells from blood. Receptors originate from a man aged 25-45 years in good health. Each CDR3 is given with its conserved first and last residue. The order of the fields is clone size, J gene, CDR3 length, V gene, D gene, CDR3 DNA, CDR3 protein. D genes are given only for firm matches. Size values are once, few and many counts, or a class for expanded clones, and some rows have none.

size: few; J: TRBJ2-1; length: 15; V: TRBV9; D: NA; DNA: TGTGCCAGCAACCCTGCAGGGGTATCCGGGGGTGAGCAGTTCTTC; CDR3: CASNPAGVSGGEQFF
size: NA; J: TRBJ2-3; length: 15; V: TRBV7-2; D: TRBD1; DNA: TGTGCCAGCACCCCCGGGACAGGGGGCAGAGATACGCAGTATTTT; CDR3: CASTPGTGGRDTQYF
size: once; J: TRBJ1-5; length: 12; V: TRBV30; D: NA; DNA: TGTGCCTGGAGTGTAGGCAATCAGCCCCAGCATTTT; CDR3: CAWSVGNQPQHF
size: few; J: TRBJ2-3; length: 15; V: TRBV6-6; D: NA; DNA: TGTGCCAGCAGTTACGGGACGGACCAGGTAGATACGCAGTATTTT; CDR3: CASSYGTDQVDTQYF
size: NA; J: TRBJ2-7; length: 14; V: TRBV2; D: NA; DNA: TGTGCCAGCAGTACTCAGGGACTCGGCGGGGAGCAGTACTTC; CDR3: CASSTQGLGGEQYF
size: few; J: TRBJ2-1; length: 14; V: TRBV7-8; D: NA; DNA: TGTGCCAGCAGCCGGGGGAGCTCCTACAATGAGCAGTTCTTC; CDR3: CASSRGSSYNEQFF
size: few; J: TRBJ2-5; length: 16; V: TRBV11-2; D: TRBD2; DNA: TGTGCCAGCAGCTTTAATCTAGCGGGAGTCGCGGAGACCCAGTACTTC; CDR3: CASSFNLAGVAETQYF
size: NA; J: TRBJ2-7; length: 18; V: TRBV2; D: TRBD2; DNA: TGTGCCAGTCCCCCCGGACTAGCGGGAGGGGTGGGCTCCTACGAGCAGTACTTC; CDR3: CASPPGLAGGVGSYEQYF
size: NA; J: TRBJ2-7; length: 12; V: TRBV29-1; D: TRBD1; DNA: TGCAGCGTTGAGGGACAGGCCTACGAGCAGTACTTC; CDR3: CSVEGQAYEQYF
size: NA; J: TRBJ1-5; length: 13; V: TRBV30; D: NA; DNA: TGTGCCTGGAGGAGGAATAGCAATCAGCCCCAGCATTTT; CDR3: CAWRRNSNQPQHF
size: NA; J: TRBJ1-5; length: 14; V: TRBV7-6; D: TRBD1; DNA: TGTGCCAGCAGTCACAGGGGAGCAGGTCAGCCCCAGCATTTT; CDR3: CASSHRGAGQPQHF
size: NA; J: TRBJ1-2; length: 15; V: TRBV30; D: TRBD1; DNA: TGTGCCTGGAGCCTAGGACAGGGAACGAACTATGGCTACACCTTC; CDR3: CAWSLGQGTNYGYTF
size: NA; J: TRBJ2-7; length: 15; V: TRBV29-1; D: TRBD2; DNA: TGCAGCGGTGAAATGGCTAGCGGGACTTCCTACGAGCAGTACTTC; CDR3: CSGEMASGTSYEQYF
size: NA; J: TRBJ2-2; length: 11; V: TRBV20-1; D: NA; DNA: TGCAGTGTAGGGAGAAACGGGGAGCTGTTTTTT; CDR3: CSVGRNGELFF
size: few; J: TRBJ2-5; length: 17; V: TRBV6-1; D: NA; DNA: TGTGCCATCAGTGAGTCGCCGATCCGTAGACCGAAAGAGACCCAGTACTTC; CDR3: CAISESPIRRPKETQYF
size: NA; J: TRBJ2-7; length: 13; V: TRBV25-1; D: NA; DNA: TGTGCCAGCAGTGATCATTGGGGATACGAGCAGTACTTC; CDR3: CASSDHWGYEQYF
size: NA; J: TRBJ1-1; length: 14; V: TRBV4-1; D: TRBD1; DNA: TGCGCCAGCAGCCAAGAAACAGGGGCTTCGAAGGCTTTCTTT; CDR3: CASSQETGASKAFF